A selection of T cell receptor beta chains follows, all from one sample in a study of beta chain features in type 1 diabetes. TCRdb's copy holds only in-frame clones and misses some; the assay was immunoSEQ multiplex PCR. The sample includes about 180,000 clones, over 6% seen only once; the top ten take under 0.55%. Specimen: central memory CD4+ T cells from blood. The receptors originated from a man between 18 and 29 years old with type 1 diabetes. Each CDR3 is given with its conserved first and last residue. The D gene is left open where the match is weak. A row's size may be missing; if present it is once, few, many or a size class.

clone size: -
D gene: TRBD2
J gene: TRBJ2-7
V gene: TRBV9
CDR3 protein: CASSVQAGGAYEQYF
CDR3 DNA: TGTGCCAGCAGCGTACAAGCGGGGGGTGCCTACGAGCAGTACTTC

clone size: -
D gene: TRBD1
J gene: TRBJ1-2
V gene: TRBV7-8
CDR3 protein: CASSSGQGGGYTF
CDR3 DNA: TGTGCCAGCAGCTCGGGACAGGGGGGAGGCTACACCTTC

clone size: -
D gene: -
J gene: TRBJ2-1
V gene: TRBV19
CDR3 protein: CATTRSTVHNEQFF
CDR3 DNA: TGTGCCACCACACGGTCAACAGTGCACAATGAGCAGTTCTTC

clone size: -
D gene: TRBD2
J gene: TRBJ2-1
V gene: TRBV5-4
CDR3 protein: CASSGTSGGPSYNEQFF
CDR3 DNA: TGTGCCAGCAGCGGGACTAGCGGGGGGCCCTCCTACAATGAGCAGTTCTTC

clone size: -
D gene: -
J gene: TRBJ2-7
V gene: TRBV6-5
CDR3 protein: CASSSSTATYEQYF
CDR3 DNA: TGTGCCAGCAGCTCCTCGACAGCTACCTACGAGCAGTACTTC

clone size: few
D gene: -
J gene: TRBJ1-1
V gene: TRBV2
CDR3 protein: CASSSGGTEAFF
CDR3 DNA: TGTGCCAGCAGTTCCGGTGGCACTGAAGCTTTCTTT

clone size: few
D gene: -
J gene: TRBJ2-7
V gene: TRBV6-5
CDR3 protein: CASSSDTPYEQYF
CDR3 DNA: TGTGCCAGCAGTTCCGACACCCCCTACGAGCAGTACTTC

clone size: few
D gene: TRBD1
J gene: TRBJ1-6
V gene: TRBV6-5
CDR3 protein: CASCPTGTANSPLHF
CDR3 DNA: TGTGCCAGCTGCCCTACCGGGACAGCAAATTCACCCCTCCACTTT

clone size: -
D gene: -
J gene: TRBJ1-4
V gene: TRBV7-9
CDR3 protein: CASSLVGGRGEKLFF
CDR3 DNA: TGTGCCAGCAGCTTAGTTGGCGGAAGGGGTGAAAAACTGTTTTTT

clone size: few
D gene: TRBD1
J gene: TRBJ2-7
V gene: TRBV29-1
CDR3 protein: CSVKRTGNEQYF
CDR3 DNA: TGCAGCGTCAAGAGGACAGGGAACGAGCAGTACTTC

clone size: few
D gene: -
J gene: TRBJ2-1
V gene: TRBV29-1
CDR3 protein: CSSKGGYGNEQFF
CDR3 DNA: TGCAGCTCAAAGGGGGGGTACGGGAATGAGCAGTTCTTC

clone size: few
D gene: -
J gene: TRBJ1-6
V gene: TRBV2
CDR3 protein: CASSGVAAKASPLHF
CDR3 DNA: TGTGCCAGCAGTGGGGTGGCGGCTAAGGCCTCACCCCTCCACTTT

clone size: -
D gene: TRBD2
J gene: TRBJ2-3
V gene: TRBV7-2
CDR3 protein: CASSLAAGGDTQYF
CDR3 DNA: TGTGCCAGCAGCTTAGCAGCGGGGGGAGATACGCAGTATTTT

clone size: few
D gene: -
J gene: TRBJ1-1
V gene: TRBV6-1
CDR3 protein: CASSEVIGRNTEAFF
CDR3 DNA: TGTGCCAGCAGTGAAGTTATCGGGAGGAACACTGAAGCTTTCTTT

clone size: -
D gene: -
J gene: TRBJ1-4
V gene: TRBV30
CDR3 protein: CAWIEKQGLGEKLFF
CDR3 DNA: TGTGCCTGGATAGAAAAACAGGGATTGGGGGAAAAACTGTTTTTT

clone size: few
D gene: -
J gene: TRBJ1-1
V gene: TRBV18
CDR3 protein: CASSPSAGVGDTEAFF
CDR3 DNA: TGTGCCAGCTCACCTTCGGCGGGAGTGGGGGACACTGAAGCTTTCTTT